This T cell receptor beta chain was documented in a study of blood T cell repertoires in COVID-19. Study-wide background: COVID-19 samples, acute and convalescent, were from the United States, Italy and Spain. T cells, B-cell-depleted T cells, or PBMCs provided the cDNA or gDNA that served as material.

Study processing details: By means of reference gene primer amplification, nucleated cell counts were estimated. TCRdb's table, derived via immunoSEQ multiplex PCR, lists solely in-frame clones and lacks some. That table furnishes V, J and clone size, whereas the DNA furnished D and trimming. Among some 96,000 clones listed, around four fifths were seen once. The CDR3 covers 15 residues. Germline V gene data show CDR1 as LGHDT and CDR2 as YNNKEL (reference sequence). Germline trimming cut 1 base from V and 6 bases from J; bases unmatched to any gene: 2. Sequenced material: peripheral blood. This TCR was sampled from a man between 65 and 85 years old with active or convalescent COVID-19. The rearrangement joins TRBV3-1 (or the pseudogene TRBV3-2) to TRBJ1-6, with TRBD1 matching over 8 bases. The CDR3 reads CASSQAGTGNSPLHF. CDR3 bases: TGTGCCAGCAGCCAAGCCGGGACAGGTAATTCACCCCTCCACTTT.